A single sample gave rise to the 30 T cell receptor beta chains below, sequenced in a study of cytomegalovirus exposure and HLA in healthy donors. The PCR was carried out with 60 Vbeta primers and 13 Jbeta primers. Clones were sequenced by immunoSEQ multiplex PCR, and TCRdb holds only the in-frame ones, with some missing. The sample has about 130,000 clones; 80% are singletons. The sample comprised PBMCs. Receptors were obtained from a man aged 30-40 years in good health and CMV-seronegative.

V is TRBV18 and J is TRBJ2-2; 10 bases map to TRBD2. The CDR3 contains 17 residues. V lost 3 bases to trimming and J lost 4 bases; unmatched junction nucleotides: 8. CDR1 and CDR2 (germline): KGHSH, LQKENI. The CDR3 DNA sequence: TGTGCCAGCTCACCTAAAGCGGGAGGGCCTAGCACCGGGGAGCTGTTTTTT. This codes for CASSPKAGGPSTGELFF.

This clone was found a few times. At the DNA level, this CDR3 is encoded by other sequences in the same sample as well. The chain's CDR3 is CASSQDSYGYTF. The CDR3 coding sequence is TGCGCCAGCAGCCAAGACAGCTATGGCTACACCTTC. This chain joins TRBV4-1 and TRBJ1-2, with D unresolved. Germline lookup yields CDR1 MGHRA and CDR2 YSYEKL. The CDR3 totals 12 residues. Trimming took 0 bases from V and 4 from J, leaving 3 bases between them.

The gene calls are TRBV10-3 and TRBJ1-2, with 7 bases that match TRBD1. The CDR3 has 15 residues. Trimming removed 3 bases from V and 8 bases from J; junction bases left unmatched: 12. The germline CDR1 and CDR2 sequences are ENHRY and SYGVKD. CDR3 nucleotides: TGTGCCATCAGTGAATCGTTAGGGGGCGCAAAGGGCTACACCTTC. Translation: CAISESLGGAKGYTF.

Note on this clone: A read error may account for a junction end that differs from germline. The rearrangement uses TRBV5-4 and TRBJ1-2; 7 positions match TRBD1. CDR3 size: 16 residues. Germline V CDR1 and CDR2: SGHNT, YYREEE (reference sequence). The CDR3 here is CASGLVGGGARDGYTF. The CDR3 DNA reads TGTGCCAGCGGCTTGGTAGGAGGGGGCGCGCGAGATGGCTACACCTTC. Variable domain in full (rest from reference TRBV5-4 and TRBJ1-2): ETGVTQSPTHLIKTRGQQVTLRCSSQSGHNTVSWYQQALGQGPQFIFQYYREEENGRGNFPPRFSGLQFPNYSSELNVNALELDDSALYLCASGLVGGGARDGYTFGSGTRLTVV.

The chain combines TRBV5-4 with TRBJ2-3; D gene uncertain. Germline V gives CDR1 SGHNT, CDR2 YYREEE (reference sequence). Trimming took off 1 base at V and 0 bases at J, with 3 bases between the two ends. The CDR3 covers 13 residues. CDR3 sequence (DNA): TGTGCCAGCAGCTTGCCGAGCACAGATACGCAGTATTTT. It specifies CASSLPSTDTQYF.

The rearrangement joins TRBV30 to TRBJ2-7; D might be TRBD1 (6 bases). There are 12 residues in the CDR3. V was trimmed by 5 bases and J by 4 bases, leaving 12 bases between them. Germline V lookup: CDR1 GTSNPN, CDR2 SVGIG (reference sequence). CDR3 sequence: CAWSRGGYEQYF. The CDR3, as DNA: TGTGCCTGGTCCAGGGGCGGGTACGAGCAGTACTTC. Complete variable domain (other parts from reference TRBV30 and TRBJ2-7): SQTIHQWPATLVQPVGSPLSLECTVEGTSNPNLYWYRQAAGRGLQLLFYSVGIGQISSEVPQNLSASRPQDRQFILSSKKLLLSDSGFYLCAWSRGGYEQYFGPGTRLTVT.

This sequence joins TRBV6-6 and TRBJ2-1; D is undetermined. Germline V CDR1 and CDR2: MNHNY, SVGAGI (reference sequence). The CDR3 extends over 12 amino acids. V was cut by 8 bases and J by 5 bases, with 10 bases left in between. CDR3 protein: CASSHRDNEQFF. In nucleotides, the CDR3 is TGTGCCAGCTCCCACCGGGACAATGAGCAGTTCTTC.

The CDR3 sequence: CASSFDGVPGGQPQHF. CDR3 bases: TGTGCCAGCAGTTTCGATGGGGTTCCAGGGGGACAGCCCCAGCATTTT. The chain employs TRBV2 and TRBJ1-5; TRBD1 aligns across 7 bases. The CDR3 is made up of 16 amino acids. Germline V gene data show CDR1 as SNHLY and CDR2 as FYNNEI. Unmatched junction bases numbered 14, after V lost 5 bases and J lost 7 bases.

The chain employs TRBV5-1 and TRBJ2-1; D possibly corresponds to TRBD1 (5 bases). Trimming pared 4 bases from V and 9 bases from J, leaving 23 bases between. The CDR3 runs 16 residues. Germline lookup yields CDR1 SGHRS and CDR2 YFSETQ. CDR3 amino acids: CASSPGTGTRWGEQFF. As DNA, the CDR3 is TGCGCCAGCAGCCCCGGTACAGGTACGAGGTGGGGTGAGCAGTTCTTC.

CDR3 sequence reads: CASSPPSDREIYNEQFF. The CDR3 DNA sequence: TGTGCCAGCAGCCCCCCTTCGGACAGGGAAATTTACAATGAGCAGTTCTTC. The rearrangement joins TRBV14 to TRBJ2-1; TRBD1 aligns across 8 bases. V was clipped by 4 bases and J by 4 bases; unmatched bases: 12. This CDR3 is built from 17 residues. Germline-derived CDR1 and CDR2 are SGHDN and FVKESK.

This sequence joins TRBV2 and TRBJ2-3, with a tentative D call TRBD1 (5 bases). The V gene lost 4 bases and the J gene lost 4 bases, with 9 bases spanning the gap. Per the germline V gene, CDR1 is SNHLY and CDR2 is FYNNEI. The CDR3 covers 13 residues. The CDR3, as DNA: TGTGCCAGCAGTGTTTCAGGGCCAGATACGCAGTATTTT. Its translation is CASSVSGPDTQYF.

This sequence joins TRBV7-2 and TRBJ2-7; TRBD1 matches 8 bases. The V gene end was trimmed by 3 bases and the J gene end by 0 bases; junction bases not matched to a gene: 4. Germline CDR1 reads SGHTA; CDR2 reads FQGNSA. The CDR3 length is 15 residues. The CDR3 region has the DNA TGTGCCAGCAGCTTTCAGGGGGCGGGCTCCTACGAGCAGTACTTC. Protein product: CASSFQGAGSYEQYF.

The CDR3 spells CASSPGQGRRETQYF. In nucleotides, the CDR3 is TGTGCCAGCTCACCGGGACAGGGGAGGCGAGAGACCCAGTACTTC. The V call is TRBV18, the J call TRBJ2-5; 10 bases map to TRBD1. CDR3 size: 15 residues. Looked up from germline, CDR1 is KGHSH and CDR2 is LQKENI. The V gene end was trimmed by 3 bases and the J gene end by 4 bases; junction bases not matched to a gene: 5.

The chain has TRBV6-5 and TRBJ2-2; TRBD1 agrees at 9 bases. V was clipped by 5 bases and J by 4 bases; unmatched bases: 5. Germline V gene lookup returns CDR1 MNHEY and CDR2 SVGAGI. This CDR3 contains 15 residues. CDR3: CASSRQGGITGELFF. The CDR3 coding sequence is TGTGCCAGCAGTCGACAGGGGGGTATCACCGGGGAGCTGTTTTTT.

The chain carries TRBV11-2 and TRBJ1-1; maybe TRBD1 (5 bases). Germline V gives CDR1 SGHAT, CDR2 FQNNGV. Trimming shortened V by 3 bases and J by 2 bases, and 13 bases separated the two germline ends. CDR3 length equals 15 residues. The CDR3 sequence: CASSFRRGVNTEAFF. The CDR3 coding sequence is TGTGCCAGCAGCTTCCGTCGGGGGGTTAACACTGAAGCTTTCTTT.

The chain recombines TRBV12-2 with TRBJ2-7; TRBD1 is taken as the D call from the table, unchecked against the DNA. TRBV12-2 is a listed pseudogene. The CDR3 extends over 16 amino acids. The CDR3 nucleotides are TGTGCAAGTCGCCCCGGGGACAGGGCCGTCTCCTACGAGCAGTACTTC. Translating it yields CASRPGDRAVSYEQYF.

The V and J genes are TRBV28 and TRBJ2-1; TRBD2 matches 8 bases. Trimming cost V 6 bases and J 6 bases; bases outside gene matches: 7. Germline lookup yields CDR1 MDHEN and CDR2 SYDVKM. This CDR3 has 14 amino acids. The CDR3 DNA reads as TGTGCCAGCAGAGGCCTAGCGGGTTCCAATGAGCAGTTCTTC. This gives the protein CASRGLAGSNEQFF.

The chain couples TRBV19 to TRBJ2-2; 9 bases line up with TRBD1. V shed 6 bases and J 7 bases; nucleotides not matched to a gene: 6. The CDR3 runs 14 residues. The germline V gene encodes CDR1 LNHDA and CDR2 SQIVND (reference sequence). This CDR3 reads CASSSGTGFGELFF. The CDR3 DNA reads as TGTGCCAGTAGCTCCGGGACAGGGTTCGGGGAGCTGTTTTTT.

This rearrangement joins TRBV6-1 to TRBJ2-7; perhaps TRBD2 as D (6 bases). The V end lost 3 bases, the J end lost 6 bases, and 18 bases lay between the germline ends. This CDR3 has 15 amino acids. CDR1 and CDR2 (germline): MNHNS, SASEGT. The CDR3 is CASSEGLHLTTEQYF. In nucleotides, the CDR3 is TGTGCCAGCAGTGAGGGACTTCACCTCACCACCGAGCAGTACTTC.

The chain links TRBV5-1 to TRBJ1-4; D gene ambiguous. The CDR3 extends over 14 amino acids. Between the trimmed V and J ends, which lost 4 bases and 4 bases, there was a span of 11 bases. Per the germline V gene, CDR1 is SGHRS and CDR2 is YFSETQ. The CDR3, as DNA: TGCGCCAGCAGCCTATGGGCCCTTAATGAAAAACTGTTTTTT. Translating it yields CASSLWALNEKLFF. Variable domain in full (rest from reference TRBV5-1 and TRBJ1-4): KAGVTQTPRYLIKTRGQQVTLSCSPISGHRSVSWYQQTPGQGLQFLFEYFSETQRNKGNFPGRFSGRQFSNSRSEMNVSTLELGDSALYLCASSLWALNEKLFFGSGTQLSVL.

This clone was detected a few times. The genes are TRBV11-3 and TRBJ2-4; 16 bases fit TRBD2. Germline V gene data show CDR1 as SGHNT and CDR2 as YENEEA. The CDR3 length is 20 residues. The J segment lost 6 bases and the V segment lost 5 bases, leaving 16 bases of the junction unmatched. CDR3 sequence: CASSPIPGTSGREASNIQYF. The CDR3 DNA reads as TGTGCCAGCAGCCCTATACCCGGGACTAGCGGGAGGGAGGCTTCAAACATTCAGTACTTC.

The V and J genes are TRBV7-2 and TRBJ2-1, with 8 bases lining up with TRBD2. Trimming removed 1 base from V and 8 bases from J; junction bases left unmatched: 10. Germline V gene lookup returns CDR1 SGHTA and CDR2 FQGNSA. The CDR3 contains 16 residues. The CDR3 DNA is TGTGCCAGCAGCTTAGTGTCGGGAGGGGTCTTTTATGAGCAGTTCTTC. Its protein product is CASSLVSGGVFYEQFF.

V and J are TRBV25-1 and TRBJ1-2; 7 nucleotides match TRBD1. Germline V gene lookup returns CDR1 MGHDK and CDR2 SYGVNS. J gave up 2 bases and V 6 bases, and 6 bases lay outside the gene matches. The CDR3 contains 14 residues. The DNA for the CDR3 is TGTGCCAGCAGGGACTCAGGGGGAAACTATGGCTACACCTTC. Protein: CASRDSGGNYGYTF.

This sequence joins TRBV4-1 and TRBJ2-2, with TRBD1 as a possible D gene (8 bases). The CDR3 runs to 19 residues. In germline, CDR1 is MGHRA, CDR2 YSYEKL. Trimming removed 3 bases from V and 8 bases from J, with 28 bases in between. Written as DNA, the CDR3 is TGCGCCAGCAGCCAGGACAGGGTGGCGAGGGAGGGCCCATATGGGGAGCTGTTTTTT. Translated, it gives CASSQDRVAREGPYGELFF.

The genes are TRBV4-3 and TRBJ2-3, with TRBD2 matching 8 bases. The CDR3 consists of 18 residues. The germline V gene encodes CDR1 LGHNA and CDR2 YSLEER. V trimming: 3 bases; J trimming: 1 base; junction bases outside the gene matches: 12. Here the CDR3 reads CASSQAREEFWGTDTQYF. The DNA of the CDR3 is TGCGCCAGCAGCCAGGCGCGGGAGGAGTTCTGGGGCACAGATACGCAGTATTTT.

J is TRBJ1-4 and V is TRBV28; maybe TRBD1 (6 bases). In germline, CDR1 is MDHEN, CDR2 SYDVKM. The CDR3 totals 18 residues. The V gene lost 2 bases and the J gene lost 0 bases, with 16 bases spanning the gap. DNA for the CDR3: TGTGCCAGCAGTTTAGGGGCGACAGGTATTGCAACTAATGAAAAACTGTTTTTT. Protein: CASSLGATGIATNEKLFF.

This chain uses TRBV6-6 with TRBJ2-1; 7 nucleotides align to TRBD1. V shed 5 bases, J shed 2 bases, and the junction held 3 bases outside the gene matches. From germline, CDR1 is MNHNY and CDR2 SVGAGI (reference sequence). The CDR3 has 14 amino acids. In nucleotides, the CDR3 is TGTGCCAGCAGTAAAGGACAGGCCTACAATGAGCAGTTCTTC. Protein sequence: CASSKGQAYNEQFF.

This clone was observed a single time. V gene TRBV7-2 combines with J gene TRBJ1-2, with a possible D match to TRBD1 (5 bases). The CDR3 extends over 15 amino acids. Trimming cost V 0 bases and J 5 bases, with 13 bases left between them. Germline V gives CDR1 SGHTA, CDR2 FQGNSA. In DNA, the CDR3 is TGTGCCAGCAGCTTAGCTCCGGGCAGGGCGTATGGCTACACCTTC. Encoded protein: CASSLAPGRAYGYTF.

The chain recombines TRBV28 with TRBJ1-5, with D uncertain. The V gene's germline CDR1 is MDHEN and CDR2 SYDVKM. V gave up 6 bases and J gave up 4 bases, with 4 bases separating them. The CDR3 sequence is 11 residues long. The CDR3 bases are TGTGCCAGCAGCAAAAATCAGCCCCAGCATTTT. This gives the protein CASSKNQPQHF.

This clone was seen once. The chain couples TRBV6-6 to TRBJ2-7; 13 bases align to TRBD2. This CDR3 has 14 amino acids. CDR1 is MNHNY, CDR2 SVGAGI, per germline (reference sequence). V shed 8 bases, J shed 4 bases, and the junction held 5 bases outside the gene matches. This chain's CDR3 is CASGPTSGRYEQYF. DNA for the CDR3: TGTGCCAGCGGGCCGACTAGCGGGAGGTACGAGCAGTACTTC.